Listed below are T cell receptor beta chains from one sample, sequenced in a study of cytomegalovirus exposure and HLA in healthy donors. Data came from immunoSEQ multiplex PCR; TCRdb stores just in-frame clones and leaves some out. The sample records fewer than 100,000 clones, around 73% being singletons. Material: PBMCs. These receptors were collected from a woman in her thirties or forties in good health and CMV-seropositive. Both conserved end residues are part of each CDR3. D genes are given only for firm matches. Rows give clone size only sometimes, using once, few, many, or a class for an expanded clone.

j_gene | v_gene | d_gene | abundance | CDR3aa | CDR3nt
TRBJ2-7 | TRBV2 | TRBD1 | NA | CASSEVGQGFDEQYF | TGTGCCAGCAGTGAAGTGGGACAGGGGTTCGACGAGCAGTACTTC
TRBJ2-1 | TRBV6-5 | TRBD1 | NA | CASSKGQGWYNEQFF | TGTGCCAGCAGTAAAGGACAGGGTTGGTACAATGAGCAGTTCTTC
TRBJ2-3 | TRBV15 | NA | NA | CATQEGASTSTDTQYF | TGTGCCACCCAGGAGGGTGCGTCTACTAGCACAGATACGCAGTATTTT
TRBJ1-1 | TRBV2 | NA | NA | CASSVLTLAEAFF | TGTGCCAGCAGTGTGTTAACTCTCGCTGAAGCTTTCTTT
TRBJ1-4 | TRBV28 | TRBD1 | once | CASSLQGGEKLFF | TGTGCCAGCAGCCTACAGGGGGGAGAAAAACTGTTTTTT
TRBJ2-1 | TRBV5-1 | NA | NA | CASRSSGNEQFF | TGCGCCAGCAGATCCTCGGGGAATGAGCAGTTCTTC
TRBJ2-1 | TRBV29-1 | NA | NA | CSGTTRTDTYNEQFF | TGCAGCGGAACCACCCGGACAGATACCTACAATGAGCAGTTCTTC
TRBJ1-2 | TRBV10-3 | NA | NA | CAISPTDRSYGYTF | TGTGCCATCAGCCCTACCGACAGGAGCTATGGCTACACCTTC
TRBJ1-6 | TRBV5-1 | TRBD1 | NA | CASSVETGQRSPLHF | TGCGCCAGCAGTGTCGAGACAGGGCAGCGATCACCCCTCCACTTT
TRBJ1-2 | TRBV25-1 | TRBD1 | NA | CASSEAGTGAHGYTF | TGTGCCAGCAGTGAGGCCGGGACAGGGGCACATGGCTACACCTTC
TRBJ2-7 | TRBV11-3 | TRBD1 | NA | CASSSGQGRLKQYF | TGTGCCAGCAGCTCGGGACAGGGCCGACTAAAGCAGTACTTC
TRBJ2-3 | TRBV4-2 | NA | NA | CASSPSPVKGADTQYF | TGTGCCAGCAGCCCCTCCCCAGTGAAAGGGGCAGATACGCAGTATTTT
TRBJ2-5 | TRBV2 | NA | NA | CASSELIGETQYF | TGTGCCAGCAGTGAACTAATCGGTGAGACCCAGTACTTC
TRBJ1-5 | TRBV27 | NA | few | CASSFEGGNQPQHF | TGTGCCAGCAGTTTCGAGGGGGGCAATCAGCCCCAGCATTTT
TRBJ2-1 | TRBV30 | TRBD1 | NA | CAWGTGSPNNEQFF | TGTGCCTGGGGGACAGGGTCCCCTAACAATGAGCAGTTCTTC
TRBJ1-1 | TRBV14 | NA | few | CASSKMTATEAFF | TGTGCCAGCAGCAAGATGACAGCCACTGAAGCTTTCTTT
TRBJ2-5 | TRBV7-9 | TRBD1 | NA | CASSSNALGTGEETQYF | TGTGCCAGCAGCTCTAACGCCCTCGGGACAGGGGAAGAGACCCAGTACTTC
TRBJ2-3 | TRBV27 | TRBD2 | NA | CASNLLAGGHGADTQYF | TGTGCCAGCAATCTGTTAGCGGGAGGGCATGGAGCAGATACGCAGTATTTT